This is a list of T cell receptor beta chains from one sample in a study of blood T cell repertoires in COVID-19. TCRdb's table, derived via immunoSEQ multiplex PCR, lists solely in-frame clones and lacks some. The top ten clones hold about 9.4% of a sample with some 400,000 clones, more than 75% of them seen once. The sequenced sample was peripheral blood. All receptors come from a woman under 40 with COVID-19, enrolled during active disease. CDR3s include the opening cysteine and the closing phenylalanine or tryptophan. The order of the fields is D gene, J gene, V gene, clone size, CDR3 protein, CDR3 DNA. A D gene is named only where the DNA matches it firmly. Some rows have no size entry. The others give once, few or many, or a class for an expanded clone.

d_call: NA; j_call: TRBJ2-7; v_call: TRBV3-1/TRBV3-2; clone_size: NA; cdr3_aa: CASSRGTYEQYF; cdr3_nt: TGTGCCAGCTCACGCGGGACCTACGAGCAGTACTTC
d_call: TRBD2; j_call: TRBJ2-2; v_call: TRBV12-3/TRBV12-4; clone_size: NA; cdr3_aa: CASSPGGGGELFF; cdr3_nt: TGTGCCAGCAGCCCGGGGGGGGGCGGGGAGCTGTTTTTT
d_call: TRBD2; j_call: TRBJ2-1; v_call: TRBV5-1; clone_size: once; cdr3_aa: CASSPLAGGRDEQFF; cdr3_nt: TGCGCCAGCAGCCCCTTGGCGGGAGGGAGGGATGAGCAGTTCTTC
d_call: NA; j_call: TRBJ1-4; v_call: TRBV10-1; clone_size: few; cdr3_aa: CASSDRVGAPNEKLFF; cdr3_nt: TGCGCCAGCAGTGACAGGGTAGGAGCCCCGAATGAAAAACTGTTTTTT
d_call: NA; j_call: TRBJ2-2; v_call: TRBV11-2; clone_size: NA; cdr3_aa: CASSLGAPSLNTGELFF; cdr3_nt: TGTGCCAGCAGCTTAGGGGCTCCTAGCCTTAACACCGGGGAGCTGTTTTTT
d_call: NA; j_call: TRBJ2-7; v_call: TRBV5-1; clone_size: once; cdr3_aa: CASSLNGQRPYEQYF; cdr3_nt: TGCGCCAGCAGCTTGAACGGACAGAGACCTTACGAGCAGTACTTC
d_call: TRBD2; j_call: TRBJ2-1; v_call: TRBV6-2/TRBV6-3; clone_size: NA; cdr3_aa: CASSFPIPGTSGYNEQFF; cdr3_nt: TGTGCCAGCAGTTTTCCCATACCCGGGACTAGCGGTTACAATGAGCAGTTCTTC
d_call: TRBD1; j_call: TRBJ2-1; v_call: TRBV6-5; clone_size: NA; cdr3_aa: CASSYRTGINEQFF; cdr3_nt: TGTGCCAGCAGTTACAGGACAGGGATCAATGAGCAGTTCTTC
d_call: TRBD2; j_call: TRBJ2-5; v_call: TRBV15; clone_size: NA; cdr3_aa: CATSRNPRGGETQYF; cdr3_nt: TGTGCCACCAGCAGGAATCCTCGGGGGGGGGAGACCCAGTACTTC
d_call: TRBD2; j_call: TRBJ2-2; v_call: TRBV18; clone_size: NA; cdr3_aa: CASSPPYRTLAGAGTGELFF; cdr3_nt: TGTGCCAGCTCACCACCGTACAGGACACTAGCGGGAGCGGGCACCGGGGAGCTGTTTTTT
d_call: TRBD1; j_call: TRBJ1-2; v_call: TRBV30; clone_size: NA; cdr3_aa: CAWFDRDYGYTF; cdr3_nt: TGTGCCTGGTTTGACAGGGACTATGGCTACACCTTC
d_call: NA; j_call: TRBJ2-3; v_call: TRBV11-2; clone_size: NA; cdr3_aa: CASSRGPVQYF; cdr3_nt: TGTGCCAGCAGCCGTGGTCCGGTGCAGTATTTT
d_call: NA; j_call: TRBJ2-7; v_call: TRBV5-4; clone_size: NA; cdr3_aa: CASSLDGGYEQYF; cdr3_nt: TGTGCCAGCAGCTTGGACGGGGGCTACGAGCAGTACTTC
d_call: TRBD1; j_call: TRBJ1-2; v_call: TRBV24-1; clone_size: NA; cdr3_aa: CATSDPRGDRDGYTF; cdr3_nt: TGTGCCACCAGTGATCCACGAGGGGACAGGGATGGCTACACCTTC
d_call: TRBD1; j_call: TRBJ2-2; v_call: TRBV5-1; clone_size: NA; cdr3_aa: CASSWRPGDRVWAGELFF; cdr3_nt: TGCGCCAGCAGCTGGAGGCCGGGGGACAGGGTATGGGCCGGGGAGCTGTTTTTT
d_call: TRBD2; j_call: TRBJ2-1; v_call: TRBV7-8; clone_size: NA; cdr3_aa: CASSPTTSGYNEQFF; cdr3_nt: TGTGCCAGCAGCCCTACCACTAGCGGCTACAATGAGCAGTTCTTC
d_call: NA; j_call: TRBJ2-5; v_call: TRBV7-3; clone_size: NA; cdr3_aa: CASSSGQQETQYF; cdr3_nt: TGTGCCAGCAGCTCCGGACAGCAAGAGACCCAGTACTTC
d_call: NA; j_call: TRBJ2-2; v_call: TRBV28; clone_size: once; cdr3_aa: CASSPLDGNGELFF; cdr3_nt: TGTGCCAGCAGTCCGCTGGACGGGAACGGGGAGCTGTTTTTT
d_call: NA; j_call: TRBJ2-5; v_call: TRBV27; clone_size: NA; cdr3_aa: CASSSNQGWETQYF; cdr3_nt: TGTGCCAGCAGTTCTAATCAGGGGTGGGAGACCCAGTACTTC
d_call: TRBD1; j_call: TRBJ2-7; v_call: TRBV5-8; clone_size: NA; cdr3_aa: CASSSRQGETYEQYF; cdr3_nt: TGTGCCAGCAGCTCCCGACAGGGGGAAACCTACGAGCAGTACTTC
d_call: NA; j_call: TRBJ2-7; v_call: TRBV29-1; clone_size: NA; cdr3_aa: CSARKESGVREQYF; cdr3_nt: TGCAGCGCCCGAAAGGAATCGGGAGTGAGGGAGCAGTACTTC
d_call: NA; j_call: TRBJ2-3; v_call: TRBV11-2; clone_size: NA; cdr3_aa: CASSSFGGSTDTQYF; cdr3_nt: TGTGCCAGCAGCTCGTTCGGCGGGAGCACAGATACGCAGTATTTT
d_call: TRBD1; j_call: TRBJ1-3; v_call: TRBV5-6; clone_size: once; cdr3_aa: CASSPGTGVGNTIYF; cdr3_nt: TGTGCCAGCAGCCCCGGGACAGGGGTAGGAAACACCATATATTTT